The 5 T cell receptor beta chains listed next were all sequenced from one sample in a study of blood T cell repertoires in COVID-19. Data came from immunoSEQ multiplex PCR; TCRdb stores just in-frame clones and leaves some out. The table records roughly 250,000 clones, about four fifths of them present only once. The sample comprised peripheral blood. These receptors all come from a woman aged 60-70 years with active or convalescent COVID-19.

This clone was counted a single time. The chain has TRBV6-4 and TRBJ1-1; 7 nucleotides align to TRBD1. The V and J ends lost 6 bases and 2 bases, in that order; junction bases with no gene match: 6. The CDR3 is made up of 14 amino acids. Germline V gene lookup returns CDR1 MRHNA and CDR2 SNTAGT. The CDR3 DNA reads as TGTGCCAGCAGGGCCGGACAGGCCAACACTGAAGCTTTCTTT. This translates into CASRAGQANTEAFF.

This clone was counted between two and nine times. The chain is built from TRBV4-2 and TRBJ1-5; the match to TRBD1 covers 9 bases. This CDR3 spans 16 amino acids. V was pared by 2 bases and J by 2 bases, with 4 bases of the junction left unmatched. The germline gives CDR1 LGHNA, CDR2 YNFKEQ. The CDR3 nucleotides read TGTGCCAGCAGCCAATCGGACAGGGGAGGCAATCAGCCCCAGCATTTT. Translated: CASSQSDRGGNQPQHF.

The chain couples TRBV30 to TRBJ2-5, with 7 bases aligning to TRBD2. The CDR3 is 13 residues long. Germline CDR1 GTSNPN, CDR2 SVGIG (reference sequence). Losses at the gene ends were 4 bases for V and 5 bases for J; bases not matched to a gene: 7. This CDR3 is CAWKVGGGETQYF. The CDR3 region has the DNA TGTGCCTGGAAGGTCGGGGGAGGGGAGACCCAGTACTTC. The variable domain in full, completed from reference TRBV30 and TRBJ2-5, reads SQTIHQWPATLVQPVGSPLSLECTVEGTSNPNLYWYRQAAGRGLQLLFYSVGIGQISSEVPQNLSASRPQDRQFILSSKKLLLSDSGFYLCAWKVGGGETQYFGPGTRLLVL.

The chain employs TRBV6-4 and TRBJ2-7, with D perhaps TRBD1 (5 bases). V was shortened by 5 bases and J by 1 base, with 12 bases between the two germline ends. This CDR3 has 14 residues. The germline gives CDR1 MRHNA, CDR2 SNTAGT. The CDR3 DNA is TGTGCCAGCAGTAAAGATCCAGGGTCCTACGAGCAGTACTTC. This gives the protein CASSKDPGSYEQYF.

V and J are TRBV27 and TRBJ2-7; tentative D call: TRBD2 (6 bases). Trimming removed 7 bases from V and 6 bases from J, with 13 bases in between. Germline V gene lookup returns CDR1 MNHEY and CDR2 SMNVEV (reference sequence). The CDR3 is made up of 12 amino acids. The CDR3 nucleotides read TGTGCCAGCACGGTGGGGGGAGGCGAGCAGTACTTC. This gives the protein CASTVGGGEQYF.